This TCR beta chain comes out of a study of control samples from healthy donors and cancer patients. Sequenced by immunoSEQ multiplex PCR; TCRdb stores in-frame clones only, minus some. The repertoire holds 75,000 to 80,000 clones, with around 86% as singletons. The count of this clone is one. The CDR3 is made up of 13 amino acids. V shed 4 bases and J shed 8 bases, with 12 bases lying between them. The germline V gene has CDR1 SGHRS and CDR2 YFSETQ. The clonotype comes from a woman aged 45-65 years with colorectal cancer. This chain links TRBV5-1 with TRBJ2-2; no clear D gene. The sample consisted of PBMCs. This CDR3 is CASSEPGAGELFF. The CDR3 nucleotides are TGCGCCAGCAGCGAACCAGGAGCTGGGGAGCTGTTTTTT.